This T cell receptor (beta chain) was recovered during a study of metastatic and nonmetastatic thyroid tumors. At the level of the study: For malignant and benign thyroid patients, tumor or nodule tissue and blood were the sources whose repertoires were compared.

CDR1 SGHTA and CDR2 FQGNSA come from the germline V gene. The J segment lost 1 base and the V segment lost 6 bases, leaving 8 bases of the junction unmatched. CDR3 length equals 17 residues. With MiXCR, TCRdb called clones anew from the PCR reads. The sample includes 40,000 to 50,000 clones, around 10% of them seen just once. Thyroid surgery was performed in patients who had received no treatment beforehand. Sequencing was done on a sample of blood. The clonotype originates from a male donor with papillary thyroid cancer or a benign thyroid nodule (not recorded which). Some clones in this sample may be carry-over from other donors' samples. The chain has TRBV7-2 and TRBJ2-4; 11 bases map to TRBD2. The CDR3 nucleotides are TGTGCCAGCAGTTCCGGGACTAGCGGACATGCCAAAAACATTCAGTACTTC. Its translation is CASSSGTSGHAKNIQYF.